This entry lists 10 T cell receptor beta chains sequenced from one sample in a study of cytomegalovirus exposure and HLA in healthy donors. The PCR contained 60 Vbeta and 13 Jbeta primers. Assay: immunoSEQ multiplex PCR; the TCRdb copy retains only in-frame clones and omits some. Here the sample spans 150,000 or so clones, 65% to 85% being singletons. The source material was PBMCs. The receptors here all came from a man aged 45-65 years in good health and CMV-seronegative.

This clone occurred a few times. The CDR3 loop reads CASSRTGTEAHGYTF. The CDR3 region has the DNA TGTGCCAGCAGCAGGACCGGGACAGAGGCTCATGGCTACACCTTC. The gene calls are TRBV11-1 and TRBJ1-2; 7 bases line up with TRBD1. The V gene's germline CDR1 is SGHAT and CDR2 FQDESV (reference sequence). Unmatched junction bases numbered 12, after V lost 5 bases and J lost 6 bases. CDR3 size: 15 residues. The whole variable domain, filled in from reference TRBV11-1 and TRBJ1-2, reads EAEVAQSPRYKITEKSQAVAFWCDPISGHATLYWYRQILGQGPELLVQFQDESVVDDSQLPKDRFSAERLKGVDSTLKIQPAELGDSAMYLCASSRTGTEAHGYTFGSGTRLTVV.

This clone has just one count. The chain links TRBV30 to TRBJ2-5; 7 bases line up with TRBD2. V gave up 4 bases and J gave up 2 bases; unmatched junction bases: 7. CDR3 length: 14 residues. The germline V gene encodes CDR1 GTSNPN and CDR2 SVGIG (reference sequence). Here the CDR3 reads CAWMLSGGQETQYF. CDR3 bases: TGTGCCTGGATGTTGTCGGGAGGACAAGAGACCCAGTACTTC.

The CDR3 here is CASSLTGTGALFATNEKLFF. For the CDR3, the DNA is TGTGCCAGCAGTTTAACCGGGACAGGGGCTCTCTTTGCAACTAATGAAAAACTGTTTTTT. The chain recombines TRBV28 with TRBJ1-4; 10 bases align to TRBD1. Germline loops: CDR1 MDHEN, CDR2 SYDVKM. The CDR3 loop spans 20 amino acids. V was pared by 2 bases and J by 0 bases, with 12 bases of the junction left unmatched.

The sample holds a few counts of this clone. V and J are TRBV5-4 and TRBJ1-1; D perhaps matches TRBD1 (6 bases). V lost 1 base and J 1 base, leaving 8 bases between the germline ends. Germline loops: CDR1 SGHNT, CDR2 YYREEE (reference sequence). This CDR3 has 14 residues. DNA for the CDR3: TGTGCCAGCAGCTTGTCGGACAGGAACACTGAAGCTTTCTTT. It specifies CASSLSDRNTEAFF.

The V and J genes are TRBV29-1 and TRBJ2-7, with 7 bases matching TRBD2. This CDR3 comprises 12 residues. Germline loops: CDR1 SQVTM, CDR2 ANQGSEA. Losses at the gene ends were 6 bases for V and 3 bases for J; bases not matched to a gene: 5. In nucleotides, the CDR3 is TGCAGCGTCGGGGGGAACAGCTACGAGCAGTACTTC. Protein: CSVGGNSYEQYF.

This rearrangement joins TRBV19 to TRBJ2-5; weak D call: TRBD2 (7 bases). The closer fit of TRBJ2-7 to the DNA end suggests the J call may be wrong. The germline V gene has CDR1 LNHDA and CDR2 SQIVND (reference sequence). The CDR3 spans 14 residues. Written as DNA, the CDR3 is TGTGCCAGTAGTACCCCACAGGGAGGGTACGAGCAGTACTTC. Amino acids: CASSTPQGGYEQYF.

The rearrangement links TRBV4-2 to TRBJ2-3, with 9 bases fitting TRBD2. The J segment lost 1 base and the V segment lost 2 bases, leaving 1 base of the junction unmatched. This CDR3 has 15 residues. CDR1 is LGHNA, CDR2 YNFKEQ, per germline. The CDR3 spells CASSQTSGRTDTQYF. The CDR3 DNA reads TGTGCCAGCAGCCAAACTAGCGGGCGCACAGATACGCAGTATTTT.

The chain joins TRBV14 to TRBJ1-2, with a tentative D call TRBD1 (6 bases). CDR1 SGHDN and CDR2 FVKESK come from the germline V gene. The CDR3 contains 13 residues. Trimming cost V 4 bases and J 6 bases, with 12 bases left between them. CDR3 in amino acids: CASSPRGGDGYTF. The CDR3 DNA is TGTGCCAGCAGCCCGAGGGGGGGCGATGGCTACACCTTC.

The CDR3 spells CAWLGADTSYEQYF. For the CDR3, the DNA is TGTGCCTGGCTAGGCGCGGATACGTCCTACGAGCAGTACTTC. The gene calls are TRBV30 and TRBJ2-7; D unclear. Trimming left V 5 bases short and J 1 base short, with 15 bases between. The germline gives CDR1 GTSNPN, CDR2 SVGIG (reference sequence). This CDR3 comprises 14 residues.

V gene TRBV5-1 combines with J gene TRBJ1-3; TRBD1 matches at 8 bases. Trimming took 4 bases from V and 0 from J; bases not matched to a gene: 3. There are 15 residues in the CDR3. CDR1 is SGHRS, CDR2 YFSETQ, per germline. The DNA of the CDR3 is TGCGCCAGCAGCCGACAGGGGAACTCTGGAAACACCATATATTTT. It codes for CASSRQGNSGNTIYF.